The text below deals with one T cell receptor (beta chain). Assay used: immunoSEQ multiplex PCR; TCRdb lists only in-frame clones, some missing. The table lists some 190,000 clones, roughly 84% of them singletons. The sample originates from a study of blood T cell repertoires in COVID-19. CDR1 and CDR2 (germline): SEHNR, FQNEAQ (reference sequence). The V gene end was trimmed by 4 bases and the J gene end by 4 bases; junction bases not matched to a gene: 3. This CDR3 spans 15 amino acids. Sequenced material: PBMCs or T cells enriched from blood (not recorded which). The chain couples TRBV7-9 to TRBJ2-3; 12 nucleotides line up with TRBD2. This clonotype was obtained from a woman aged 25-40 years who had been exposed to COVID-19. The CDR3 here is CASSSSGGGADTQYF. The CDR3, as DNA: TGTGCCAGCAGCTCTAGCGGGGGGGGCGCAGATACGCAGTATTTT.